Listed below are T cell receptor gamma chains from one sample, sequenced in a study of Vδ1+ human thymocytes. TCRdb re-called the multiplex PCR reads through CATT. This table has tens of thousands of gamma-chain clones, around 15% appearing once. The sequencing input was Vdelta1+ gamma-delta thymocytes from the thymus. These TCRs come from a child less than two years old who had congenital heart surgery. CDR3s include the opening cysteine and the closing phenylalanine or tryptophan. Fields, in order: clone size, V gene, J gene, CDR3 DNA, CDR3 protein. Clone size appears in some rows only: once, few, many, or a class for an expanded clone.

size: few
V: TRGV8
J: TRGJP2
DNA: TGTGCCACCTGGGATAGAGGGAGTGATTGGATCAAGACGTTT
CDR3: CATWDRGSDWIKTF

size: few
V: TRGV2
J: TRGJ1/TRGJ2
DNA: TGTGCCACCTGGGACGGGCTAAGTTATAAGAAACTCTTT
CDR3: CATWDGLSYKKLF

size: -
V: TRGV2
J: TRGJP1
DNA: TGTGCCACCTGGGACGGGCGTTACACTGGTTGGTTCAAGATATTT
CDR3: CATWDGRYTGWFKIF

size: -
V: TRGV3
J: TRGJ1/TRGJ2
DNA: TGTGCCACCTGGGACAGGCTAGGGAAACTCTTT
CDR3: CATWDRLGKLF

size: few
V: TRGV4
J: TRGJP2
DNA: TGTGCCACCTGGAATGGGTTAGGTAGTGATTGGATCAAGACGTTT
CDR3: CATWNGLGSDWIKTF

size: -
V: TRGV5
J: TRGJ1/TRGJ2
DNA: TGTGCCGCCTGGGATAGGGAGTATAAGAAACTCTTT
CDR3: CAAWDREYKKLF

size: -
V: TRGV3
J: TRGJP2
DNA: TGTGCCACCTGGGACAGGCTGAAGGGTTATCGGAGTTATAGTAGTGATTGGATCAAGACGTTT
CDR3: CATWDRLKGYRSYSSDWIKTF

size: few
V: TRGV8
J: TRGJ1/TRGJ2
DNA: TGTGCCACCTGGGAGTCATATAAGAAACTCTTT
CDR3: CATWESYKKLF

size: -
V: TRGV9
J: TRGJ1/TRGJ2
DNA: TGTGCCTTGTGGGAGGTGTCCTATTATTATAAGAAACTCTTT
CDR3: CALWEVSYYYKKLF

size: few
V: TRGV5
J: TRGJP2
DNA: TGTGCCACCTGGGACAGGCCACTTAGTGATTGGATCAAGACGTTT
CDR3: CATWDRPLSDWIKTF

size: few
V: TRGV9
J: TRGJ1/TRGJ2
DNA: TGTGCCTTGTGGGAACTGTATTATAAGAAACTCTTT
CDR3: CALWELYYKKLF

size: few
V: TRGV3
J: TRGJ1/TRGJ2
DNA: TGTGCCACCTGGGACAGGCTAGTTTGTTATAAGAAACTCTTT
CDR3: CATWDRLVCYKKLF

size: medium-sized
V: TRGV5
J: TRGJ1/TRGJ2
DNA: TGTGCCACCTGGGACGGGAAGAAACTCTTT
CDR3: CATWDGKKLF

size: medium-sized
V: TRGV8
J: TRGJ1/TRGJ2
DNA: TGTGCCACCTGGGCCTCGAATTATTATAAGAAACTCTTT
CDR3: CATWASNYYKKLF

size: -
V: TRGV9
J: TRGJ1/TRGJ2
DNA: TGTGCCTTGTGGGAGGTGCCTCTGTATTATTATAAGAAACTCTTT
CDR3: CALWEVPLYYYKKLF

size: once
V: TRGV3
J: TRGJP1
DNA: TGTGCCACCTGGGACAGGCCCCTCGATACCACTGGTTGGTTCAAGATATTT
CDR3: CATWDRPLDTTGWFKIF

size: few
V: TRGV5
J: TRGJ1/TRGJ2
DNA: TGTGCCACCTGGGCCGAGGCCCTTTATAAGAAACTCTTT
CDR3: CATWAEALYKKLF

size: -
V: TRGV5
J: TRGJ1/TRGJ2
DNA: TGTGCCACCTGGGACAGGCCGGCTGATTATAAGAAACTCTTT
CDR3: CATWDRPADYKKLF

size: once
V: TRGV5
J: TRGJ1/TRGJ2
DNA: TGTGCCACCTGGGACAGGCCAACTAATTATTATAAGAAACTCTTT
CDR3: CATWDRPTNYYKKLF

size: -
V: TRGV4
J: TRGJ1/TRGJ2
DNA: TGTGCCACCTGGAAAAGGTGTCATTATAAGAAACTCTTT
CDR3: CATWKRCHYKKLF

size: few
V: TRGV8
J: TRGJ1/TRGJ2
DNA: TGTGCCACCGCAAACGCCCGGAATTATTATAAGAAACTCTTT
CDR3: CATANARNYYKKLF

size: few
V: TRGV2
J: TRGJP2
DNA: TGTGCCACCTGGGACGGGACTAGTGATTGGATCAAGACGTTT
CDR3: CATWDGTSDWIKTF

size: -
V: TRGV3
J: TRGJ1/TRGJ2
DNA: TGTGCCACCTGGGACAGGTGGTGGAAACTCTTT
CDR3: CATWDRWWKLF

size: few
V: TRGV5
J: TRGJ1/TRGJ2
DNA: TGTGCCACCTGGGACAGGCTAATGAATTATTATAAGAAACTCTTT
CDR3: CATWDRLMNYYKKLF

size: -
V: TRGV5
J: TRGJP1
DNA: TGTGCCACCTGGGACACCACGGGGAGGTATACCACTGGTTGGTTCAAGATATTT
CDR3: CATWDTTGRYTTGWFKIF

size: -
V: TRGV2
J: TRGJP2
DNA: TGTGCCACCTGGGATGGGCCATGGGGTAACAAGACGTTT
CDR3: CATWDGPWGNKTF

size: -
V: TRGV9
J: TRGJ1/TRGJ2
DNA: TGTGCCTTGTGGGAGGAAGAGAATTATCATAAGAAACTCTTT
CDR3: CALWEEENYHKKLF

size: few
V: TRGV3
J: TRGJP2
DNA: TGTGCCACCTGGGTTCGTAGTAGTGATTGGATCAAGACGTTT
CDR3: CATWVRSSDWIKTF

size: -
V: TRGV4
J: TRGJ1/TRGJ2
DNA: TGTGCCACCTGGAATGGAAATTCGAATTATTATAAGAAACTCTTT
CDR3: CATWNGNSNYYKKLF

size: few
V: TRGV5
J: TRGJP1
DNA: TGTGCCACCTGGGACAGGCATGGTTGGTTCAAGATATTT
CDR3: CATWDRHGWFKIF

size: once
V: TRGV3
J: TRGJ1/TRGJ2
DNA: TGTGCCACCTGGGACAGGCGGCGGTATTATAAGAAACTCTTT
CDR3: CATWDRRRYYKKLF

size: few
V: TRGV5
J: TRGJ1/TRGJ2
DNA: TGTGCCACCTGGGACACGCCTCGGTATAAGAAACTCTTT
CDR3: CATWDTPRYKKLF

size: few
V: TRGV2
J: TRGJ1/TRGJ2
DNA: TGTGCCACCTGGGACGGCACAAATTATTATAAGAAACTCTTT
CDR3: CATWDGTNYYKKLF

size: few
V: TRGV8
J: TRGJ1/TRGJ2
DNA: TGTGCCACCTGGGATACTAGGTATAAGAAACTCTTT
CDR3: CATWDTRYKKLF

size: few
V: TRGV5
J: TRGJ1/TRGJ2
DNA: TGTGCCACCTGGGACACTCTTACGTCCTATTATAAGAAACTCTTT
CDR3: CATWDTLTSYYKKLF

size: -
V: TRGV5
J: TRGJ1/TRGJ2
DNA: TGTGCCACCTGGGACAGGCCGGAAGGCTGCCGGAATTATTATAAGAAACTCTTT
CDR3: CATWDRPEGCRNYYKKLF

size: -
V: TRGV9
J: TRGJ1/TRGJ2
DNA: TGTGCCTTGTGGGAGGTTGAGATCCGGGGTGAGCATTATAAGAAACTCTTT
CDR3: CALWEVEIRGEHYKKLF

size: few
V: TRGV9
J: TRGJP1
DNA: TGTGCCTTGTGGGAGAGCGGGCGTACCACTGGTTGGTTCAAGATATTT
CDR3: CALWESGRTTGWFKIF

size: -
V: TRGV4
J: TRGJP1
DNA: TGTGCCACCTGGACTGGTTGGTTCAAGATATTT
CDR3: CATWTGWFKIF

size: few
V: TRGV5
J: TRGJ1/TRGJ2
DNA: TGTGCCACCTGGGACAGGCTCTGGGGGGGTAAGAAACTCTTT
CDR3: CATWDRLWGGKKLF

size: few
V: TRGV3
J: TRGJ1/TRGJ2
DNA: TGTGCCACCTGGGACAGTTGGAATTATTATAAGAAACTCTTT
CDR3: CATWDSWNYYKKLF